These 12 T cell receptor beta chains came from one sample sequenced in a study of long-term antiretroviral therapy in people with HIV. Sequencing relied on immunoSEQ assay v3.0, run at survey level. The table came from immunoSEQ multiplex PCR; TCRdb's copy has only in-frame clones and leaves some out. The table records roughly 30,000 clones, approximately 81% of them present only once. Sequenced material: unsorted PBMCs, taken about 5 years after starting antiretroviral therapy. The receptors were gathered from a man aged 35 to 55 with HIV.

The genes are TRBV14 and TRBJ2-1; D is possibly TRBD2 (7 bases). CDR1 is SGHDN and CDR2 is FVKESK in the germline V gene. V was clipped by 4 bases and J by 2 bases, with 15 bases between them. The CDR3 loop spans 16 amino acids. In DNA, the CDR3 is TGTGCCAGCAGCCCCTTCACCGGGGGGCCCTACAATGAGCAGTTCTTC. It encodes CASSPFTGGPYNEQFF.

This clone was recorded a few times. The chain's CDR3 is CASRTVKGNTIYF. The CDR3 coding sequence is TGTGCCAGCAGGACAGTCAAAGGAAACACCATATATTTT. The chain couples TRBV6-1 to TRBJ1-3; a weak D match, TRBD1 (5 bases). V dropped 6 bases and J dropped 4 bases, with 10 bases sitting between them. Germline CDR1 and CDR2: MNHNS and SASEGT. This CDR3 has 13 amino acids.

The chain joins TRBV5-6 to TRBJ2-7, with D perhaps matching TRBD2 (5 bases). Germline CDR1 is SGHDT and CDR2 is YYEEEE. The CDR3 spans 15 residues. Trimming cost V 4 bases and J 3 bases, with 17 bases left between them. CDR3 nucleotides: TGTGCCAGCAGCCTCCCGACGGGGTCAGGCTACGAGCAGTACTTC. Its protein product is CASSLPTGSGYEQYF.

This clone showed up just a few times. The chain recombines TRBV6-1 with TRBJ1-1, with TRBD1 matching over 7 bases. The CDR3 runs 17 residues. Germline V gene lookup returns CDR1 MNHNS and CDR2 SASEGT. Trimming cost V 6 bases and J 1 base; bases outside gene matches: 14. CDR3 bases: TGTGCCAGCAGCGAATCTACAGGGGCGTATACGAACACTGAAGCTTTCTTT. It is translated as CASSESTGAYTNTEAFF.

The V call is TRBV4-1, the J call TRBJ1-5; a possible D gene is TRBD1 (5 bases). Germline values: CDR1 MGHRA, CDR2 YSYEKL. The CDR3 spans 15 residues. Trimming pared 0 bases from V and 9 bases from J, leaving 15 bases between. The CDR3, as DNA: TGCGCCAGCAGCCAAGATGCGGAGGGGCTCCGGCCCCAGCATTTT. It codes for CASSQDAEGLRPQHF.

This chain connects TRBV25-1 to TRBJ2-7, with 11 nucleotides matching TRBD2. Germline CDR1 and CDR2: MGHDK and SYGVNS. V was pared by 3 bases and J by 4 bases, with 8 bases of the junction left unmatched. This CDR3 has 16 amino acids. CDR3 in amino acids: CASSEVEGLAAYEQYF. The CDR3 DNA is TGTGCCAGCAGTGAGGTTGAGGGACTAGCGGCATACGAGCAGTACTTC.

The genes are TRBV10-3 and TRBJ1-5, with no clear D. Germline values: CDR1 ENHRY, CDR2 SYGVKD. V was clipped by 4 bases and J by 6 bases, with 10 bases between them. The CDR3 contains 13 residues. The CDR3 bases are TGTGCCATCAGTGCTGGGGAGGGTCAGCCCCAGCATTTT. As protein: CAISAGEGQPQHF.

The chain recombines TRBV5-6 with TRBJ2-5; D call uncertain. CDR1 is SGHDT, CDR2 YYEEEE, per germline. The length of the CDR3 is 12 residues. V was trimmed by 7 bases and J by 5 bases, leaving 12 bases between them. The CDR3 coding sequence is TGTGCCAGCGGACCCGGTATGGAGACCCAGTACTTC. Protein product: CASGPGMETQYF.

This chain joins TRBV5-6 and TRBJ2-7; 7 bases are shared with TRBD2. Trimming took 5 bases from V and 3 from J; bases not matched to a gene: 11. The CDR3 is 15 amino acids. Germline assignment: CDR1 SGHDT and CDR2 YYEEEE. The CDR3 sequence: CASRGGTSVVYEQYF. The CDR3 nucleotides read TGTGCCAGCAGGGGAGGGACCTCGGTCGTCTACGAGCAGTACTTC.

The chain has TRBV7-9 and TRBJ2-3; TRBD2 aligns across 11 bases. The germline V gene encodes CDR1 SEHNR and CDR2 FQNEAQ (reference sequence). The CDR3 has 15 residues. V gave up 5 bases and J gave up 2 bases; unmatched junction bases: 3. The CDR3, as DNA: TGTGCCAGCAGCCCGACTAGCGGGGTCACAGATACGCAGTATTTT. Encoded protein: CASSPTSGVTDTQYF.

This chain uses TRBV5-8 with TRBJ1-3; D gene unclear. This CDR3 contains 14 residues. CDR1 is SGHTS, CDR2 YDEGEE, per germline. V gave up 2 bases and J gave up 0 bases, with 6 bases separating them. The CDR3 DNA is TGTGCCAGCAGCTTAAGGTCCTCTGGAAACACCATATATTTT. Protein product: CASSLRSSGNTIYF.

This clone was detected once. CDR3 region: CASSENYEQYF. The CDR3 DNA reads TGTGCCAGCAGTGAAAACTACGAGCAGTACTTC. The chain is built from TRBV6-1 and TRBJ2-7; D is unresolved. This CDR3 comprises 11 residues. CDR1 is MNHNS, CDR2 SASEGT, per germline. V lost 2 bases and J 3 bases, leaving 2 bases between the germline ends.